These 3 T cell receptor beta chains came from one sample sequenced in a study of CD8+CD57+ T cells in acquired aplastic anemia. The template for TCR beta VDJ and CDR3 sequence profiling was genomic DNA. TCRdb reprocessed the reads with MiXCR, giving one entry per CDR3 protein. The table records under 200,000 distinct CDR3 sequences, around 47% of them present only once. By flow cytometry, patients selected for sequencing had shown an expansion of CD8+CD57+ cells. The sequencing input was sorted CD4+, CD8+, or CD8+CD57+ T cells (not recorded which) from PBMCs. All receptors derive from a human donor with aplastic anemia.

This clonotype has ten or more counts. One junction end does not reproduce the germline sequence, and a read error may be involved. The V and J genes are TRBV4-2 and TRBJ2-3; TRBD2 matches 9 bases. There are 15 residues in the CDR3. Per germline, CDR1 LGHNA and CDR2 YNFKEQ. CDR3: CASSQAGGNPDTQYF. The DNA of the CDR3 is TGTGCCAGCAGTCAAGCGGGAGGAAACCCAGATACGCAGTATTTT.

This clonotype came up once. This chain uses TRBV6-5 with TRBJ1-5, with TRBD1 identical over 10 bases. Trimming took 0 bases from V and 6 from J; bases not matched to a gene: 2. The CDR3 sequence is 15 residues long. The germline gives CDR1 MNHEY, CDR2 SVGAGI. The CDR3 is CASSYSGTGVQPQHF. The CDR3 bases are TGTGCCAGCAGTTACTCCGGGACAGGGGTTCAGCCCCAGCATTTT.

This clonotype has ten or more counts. In nucleotides, the CDR3 is TGTGCCAGCAGCCAAGGGGCGAGAGGGTCCTACGAGCAGTACTTC. It is translated as CASSQGARGSYEQYF. The V call is TRBV3-1, the J call TRBJ2-7; tentative D call: TRBD2 (5 bases). Trimming removed 1 base from V and 1 base from J, with 11 bases in between. This CDR3 comprises 15 residues. The V gene's germline CDR1 is LGHDT and CDR2 YNNKEL (reference sequence).